This T cell receptor beta chain was documented in a study of T cell responses to AZD1222 COVID-19 vaccine. The data were produced by immunoSEQ multiplex PCR, yet TCRdb's version contains in-frame clones alone and is incomplete. The sample lists some 49,000 clones, around 90% seen once, with 0.95% to 1.2% in the top ten. This clone was found a few times. Trimming stripped 0 bases from V and 4 bases from J, with 7 bases between. Germline V gene lookup returns CDR1 SGHRS and CDR2 YFSETQ. The CDR3 totals 13 residues. This clonotype originated in an adult who received the AZD1222 COVID-19 vaccine. The rearrangement joins TRBV5-1 to TRBJ1-1; perhaps TRBD1 as D (5 bases). The sample here was peripheral blood, taken 28 days after the second AZD1222 dose. Here the CDR3 DNA reads TGCGCCAGCAGCTTGGAAAGGGGCACTGAAGCTTTCTTT. Translated: CASSLERGTEAFF.